The clone carrying this TCR beta chain was picked up a small number of times. Each recovered donor of Cohort 3 presented with two negative PCRs, clearance, or symptom resolution. CDR3 size: 16 residues. The data were obtained in a study of blood T cell repertoires in COVID-19. Study context: Spain, Italy and the United States supplied samples that represented acute and convalescent COVID-19. T cells, B-cell-depleted T cells, or PBMCs provided the cDNA or gDNA that served as material.

Authors' processing steps: Reference gene primer amplification gave nucleated cell count estimates. Method: immunoSEQ multiplex PCR; TCRdb's copy keeps in-frame clones and lacks some. V, J and clone size reflect that table, while D and trimming were determined from the DNA. The sample consists of some 250,000 clones, approximately 84% of them appearing once. The chain joins TRBV21-1 to TRBJ2-7; the table's D call, TRBD2, has no DNA check behind it. TRBV21-1 represents a pseudogene. The sequencing sample was made of PBMCs or T cells enriched from blood (not recorded which). The TCR was taken from a man younger than 30 who had recovered from COVID-19. The CDR3 here is CASSRPTGLAVYEQYF. CDR3 coding DNA: TGTGCCAGCAGCAGGCCTACGGGACTAGCGGTTTACGAGCAGTACTTC.